Below are 6 T cell receptor beta chains sequenced from a single sample in a study of cytomegalovirus exposure and HLA in healthy donors. The PCR employed 60 Vbeta primers together with 13 Jbeta primers. The protocol was immunoSEQ multiplex PCR, while the TCRdb copy is restricted to in-frame clones and leaves out a portion. The table shows around 130,000 clones, with about 79% occurring only once. What was sequenced was PBMCs. These receptors came from a woman younger than 35 in good health and CMV-seropositive.

The chain joins TRBV4-1 to TRBJ2-1, with D unclear. V was pared by 8 bases and J by 0 bases, with 14 bases between. The germline CDR1 and CDR2 sequences are MGHRA and YSYEKL. The length of the CDR3 is 15 residues. DNA for the CDR3: TGCGCCAGCTCCCCGATTGATAGCTCCTACAATGAGCAGTTCTTC. Amino acid sequence: CASSPIDSSYNEQFF.

The V call is TRBV27, the J call TRBJ1-6, with D tentatively TRBD1 (6 bases). The germline V and J ends were trimmed by 2 bases and 6 bases, with 11 bases remaining between them. The CDR3 is 15 residues long. The V gene's germline CDR1 is MNHEY and CDR2 SMNVEV (reference sequence). This chain's CDR3 is CASSLRLQGNSPLHF. The CDR3, as DNA: TGTGCCAGCAGTTTAAGGCTACAGGGTAATTCACCCCTCCACTTT.

The chain employs TRBV5-1 and TRBJ2-2; 11 positions agree with TRBD1. The CDR3 spans 16 residues. Germline values: CDR1 SGHRS, CDR2 YFSETQ. The trim removed 3 bases at V and 4 bases at J, leaving 5 bases unmatched. In nucleotides, the CDR3 is TGCGCCAGCAGCTCGGGACAGGGGGGAGGCACCGGGGAGCTGTTTTTT. Its translation: CASSSGQGGGTGELFF.

The chain uses TRBV5-1 and TRBJ2-2; 8 positions agree with TRBD1. Germline values: CDR1 SGHRS, CDR2 YFSETQ. This CDR3 spans 15 amino acids. The J segment lost 5 bases and the V segment lost 4 bases, leaving 7 bases of the junction unmatched. The CDR3 DNA reads as TGCGCCAGCAGCACGGACAGGGTAGAAACCGGGGAGCTGTTTTTT. Translating gives CASSTDRVETGELFF.

This clone was recorded only once. V and J are TRBV27 and TRBJ2-7; D might be TRBD1 (6 bases). V was trimmed by 3 bases and J by 1 base, leaving 10 bases between them. The germline gives CDR1 MNHEY, CDR2 SMNVEV (reference sequence). The CDR3 extends over 14 amino acids. The CDR3 coding sequence is TGTGCCAGCAGTTTTGGGGGCCCATCCTACGAGCAGTACTTC. Its protein product is CASSFGGPSYEQYF.

This chain links TRBV4-1 with TRBJ1-1; D might be TRBD1 (5 bases). Between the trimmed V and J ends, which lost 4 bases and 4 bases, there was a span of 10 bases. This CDR3 spans 13 amino acids. In germline, CDR1 is MGHRA, CDR2 YSYEKL. In DNA form, the CDR3 reads TGCGCCAGCAGCCTAAGACAGCCCACTGAAGCTTTCTTT. This translates into CASSLRQPTEAFF.